Presented here are 32 T cell receptor beta chains from one specimen sequenced in a study of T-cell reconstitution after alpha-beta-depleted transplantation in children. Regarding the study as a whole: Newly produced T cells mostly provided counts and TCRbeta diversity after one year, as hyperexpanded clones declined.

Unique molecular identifiers were incorporated during preparation of the TCRbeta library. TCRdb ran MiXCR on the PCR reads and lists one entry per CDR3 protein. The sample yields approximately 300,000 distinct CDR3 sequences, over 7% seen once. What these receptors recognize is not known. The specimen comprised peripheral blood, sampled 360 days after TCRalphabeta/CD19-depleted stem cell transplant. These receptor sequences come from a female patient aged 2-9 years who had a stem cell transplant for Fanconi anemia, so the T cells may come from the graft donor.

This clonotype has a count of ten or more. The chain uses TRBV6-5 and TRBJ2-2, with a weak D call TRBD1 (5 bases). This CDR3 has 16 residues. Germline V gene lookup returns CDR1 MNHEY and CDR2 SVGAGI. Trimming shortened V by 0 bases and J by 2 bases, and 10 bases separated the two germline ends. The CDR3 DNA sequence: TGTGCCAGCAGTTACTCGAGAAGGACAAACACCGGGGAGCTGTTTTTT. Its protein is CASSYSRRTNTGELFF.

This clonotype has a handful of counts. The chain is built from TRBV14 and TRBJ2-1, with 8 bases that match TRBD1. Germline assignment: CDR1 SGHDN and CDR2 FVKESK. Trimming cost V 2 bases and J 4 bases; bases outside gene matches: 4. The CDR3 length is 15 residues. The CDR3 DNA sequence: TGTGCCAGCAGCCAACTCCAGGGGGCTTACAATGAGCAGTTCTTC. Translating it yields CASSQLQGAYNEQFF.

The rearrangement uses TRBV10-3 and TRBJ2-7, with 8 bases matching TRBD1. Trimming took 10 bases from V and 6 from J; bases not matched to a gene: 8. Per germline, CDR1 ENHRY and CDR2 SYGVKD. There are 12 residues in the CDR3. The DNA for the CDR3 is TGTGCCACGCAGGGGGCAGAAGGCGAGCAGTACGTC. This sequence encodes CATQGAEGEQYV.

This clonotype was counted at least ten times. V is TRBV20-1 and J is TRBJ2-3, with D unresolved. This CDR3 has 13 residues. CDR1 DFQATT and CDR2 SNEGSKA come from the germline V gene (reference sequence). V was pared by 3 bases and J by 2 bases, with 9 bases between. For the CDR3, the DNA is TGCAGTGCTAGTCTGGCAGCCACAGATACGCAGTATTTT. This gives the protein CSASLAATDTQYF.

Many counts were recorded for this clonotype. The V and J genes are TRBV27 and TRBJ2-4; the match to TRBD1 covers 8 bases. The CDR3 spans 16 residues. The junction had 11 bases not matched to a gene; V was cut back by 6 bases and J by 4 bases. Germline loops: CDR1 MNHEY, CDR2 SMNVEV (reference sequence). For the CDR3, the DNA is TGTGCCAGCAGCCTACGACTGACAGGGGCTAAAAACATTCAGTACTTC. Protein sequence: CASSLRLTGAKNIQYF.

This clonotype has only a few counts. V is TRBV7-6 and J is TRBJ1-5; D is uncertain. The V gene lost 1 base and the J gene lost 0 bases, with 10 bases spanning the gap. The CDR3 covers 16 residues. Germline loops: CDR1 SGHVS, CDR2 FNYEAQ. The CDR3 nucleotides are TGTGCCAGCAGCTTAGGAGGACCCTTTAGCAATCAGCCCCAGCATTTT. This codes for CASSLGGPFSNQPQHF. Variable domain in full (rest from reference TRBV7-6 and TRBJ1-5): GAGVSQSPRYKVTKRGQDVALRCDPISGHVSLYWYRQALGQGPEFLTYFNYEAQQDKSGLPNDRFSAERPEGSISTLTIQRTEQRDSAMYRCASSLGGPFSNQPQHFGDGTRLSIL.

Only a few counts were recorded for this clonotype. This chain connects TRBV25-1 to TRBJ1-5, with a tentative D call TRBD1 (5 bases). The CDR3 extends over 14 amino acids. The V end was cut by 4 bases, the J end by 4 bases, with 11 bases between. CDR1 MGHDK and CDR2 SYGVNS come from the germline V gene. For the CDR3, the DNA is TGTGCCAGCAGTGGACAGTACCTGAATCAGCCCCAGCATTTT. Its translation: CASSGQYLNQPQHF.

The V gene is TRBV20-1, the J gene TRBJ2-7; D possibly uses TRBD1 or TRBD2 (5 bases each). This CDR3 is 11 amino acids long. Between the trimmed V and J ends, which lost 6 bases and 6 bases, there was a span of 12 bases. CDR1 DFQATT and CDR2 SNEGSKA come from the germline V gene (reference sequence). This CDR3 is CSASGTGEQYF. CDR3 DNA sequence: TGCAGTGCCTCTGGGACCGGCGAGCAGTACTTC.

In this sample, this clonotype turned up a few times. V is TRBV6-6 and J is TRBJ1-1, with D possibly TRBD1 on 6 matching bases. This CDR3 has 19 amino acids. The V gene's germline CDR1 is MNHNY and CDR2 SVGAGI (reference sequence). V was pared by 4 bases and J by 3 bases, with 27 bases between. Here the CDR3 DNA reads TGTGCCAGCAGTTTTACGCCCCCAGCCCCCACAGGGACGTACACTGAAGCTTTCTTT. The encoded protein is CASSFTPPAPTGTYTEAFF.

The table lists this clonotype with many counts. The chain recombines TRBV4-3 with TRBJ2-2; D is perhaps TRBD1 (6 bases). Per the germline V gene, CDR1 is LGHNA and CDR2 is YSLEER. Trimming shortened V by 0 bases and J by 0 bases, and 17 bases separated the two germline ends. The length of the CDR3 is 19 residues. In DNA, the CDR3 is TGCGCCAGCAGCCAAGAGTGGGTAGGGGGAGCGGCGAACACCGGGGAGCTGTTTTTT. It codes for CASSQEWVGGAANTGELFF.

This clonotype was observed at least ten times. The chain is built from TRBV10-1 and TRBJ1-6; D may be TRBD1 (5 bases). Germline V CDR1 and CDR2: WNHNN, SYGVQD (reference sequence). This CDR3 region has 12 residues. Deletions cut 7 bases from V and 10 bases from J, with 11 bases between. The CDR3 spells CASNRPGSPLHF. The CDR3, as DNA: TGCGCCAGCAACAGGCCTGGATCACCCCTCCACTTT.

This clonotype was observed many times. J is TRBJ2-3 and V is TRBV12-3 or TRBV12-4; 15 bases are a match to TRBD2. This CDR3 has 16 residues. Losses at the gene ends were 6 bases for V and 5 bases for J; bases not matched to a gene: 6. CDR3 sequence: CASSPGLAGGQDTQYF. The CDR3 coding sequence is TGTGCCAGCAGCCCTGGACTAGCGGGGGGGCAAGATACGCAGTATTTT.

This clonotype was found many times. The V and J genes are TRBV27 and TRBJ1-4; 7 bases are shared with TRBD1. Germline-derived CDR1 and CDR2 are MNHEY and SMNVEV (reference sequence). The CDR3 is 16 amino acids. With 0 bases clipped from V and 8 bases from J, the junction kept 9 bases outside the gene matches. CDR3 sequence: CASSLSIYDRDEKLFF. DNA of the CDR3: TGTGCCAGCAGTTTATCGATTTACGACAGGGACGAAAAACTGTTTTTT.

This clonotype was picked up many times. The genes are TRBV20-1 and TRBJ1-5; a possible D gene is TRBD1 (5 bases). The CDR3 has 13 residues. CDR1 is DFQATT, CDR2 SNEGSKA, per germline (reference sequence). The V and J ends lost 3 bases and 5 bases respectively, with 11 bases between them. The CDR3 is CSASRGFDQPQHF. CDR3 DNA: TGCAGTGCTAGTCGGGGGTTCGATCAGCCCCAGCATTTT.

There are many counts of this clonotype. CDR3 nucleotides: TGTGCCAGCAGACGCAGCAGGTCCTACTATGGCTACACCTTC. Its protein is CASRRSRSYYGYTF. The chain combines TRBV12-3 or TRBV12-4 with TRBJ1-2; the D is unclear. V gave up 6 bases and J gave up 3 bases, with 14 bases separating them. There are 14 residues in the CDR3.

This clonotype showed up just a few times. The chain combines TRBV4-3 with TRBJ2-3; maybe TRBD2 (6 bases). This CDR3 contains 15 residues. V lost 1 base, J lost 6 bases, and 14 bases lay in between. The germline CDR1 and CDR2 sequences are LGHNA and YSLEER. CDR3 coding DNA: TGCGCCAGCAGCCAAGGGCGAACTAGCTCGGATACGCAGTATTTT. Translation: CASSQGRTSSDTQYF.

This chain links TRBV7-3 with TRBJ2-1; a possible D gene is TRBD2 (6 bases). V shed 0 bases and J shed 2 bases, with 14 bases lying between them. There are 17 residues in the CDR3. CDR1 is SGHTA and CDR2 is FQGTGA in the germline V gene. The CDR3 region has the DNA TGTGCCAGCAGCTTAACGTTGGGCGCGGGGCCCTACAATGAGCAGTTCTTC. It translates to CASSLTLGAGPYNEQFF. Together with reference TRBV7-3 and TRBJ2-1, the CDR3 gives the full variable domain: GAGVSQTPSNKVTEKGKYVELRCDPISGHTALYWYRQSLGQGPEFLIYFQGTGAADDSGLPNDRFFAVRPEGSVSTLKIQRTERGDSAVYLCASSLTLGAGPYNEQFFGPGTRLTVL.

This clonotype has a count of ten or more. This rearrangement joins TRBV5-1 to TRBJ1-6; weak D call: TRBD1 (5 bases). Germline V gene sequence: CDR1 SGHRS, CDR2 YFSETQ. Trimming took 2 bases from V and 9 from J, leaving 12 bases between them. CDR3 length: 14 amino acids. CDR3 protein: CASSFGHGSSPLHF. CDR3 coding DNA: TGCGCCAGCAGCTTCGGACACGGGAGTTCACCCCTCCACTTT.

For this clonotype: Its ends do not fully match the called genes, so a read error is possible. The chain links TRBV12-3 or TRBV12-4 to TRBJ1-5; 7 bases agree with TRBD1. The CDR3 contains 18 residues. For the CDR3, the DNA is TGTACCAGCAGTTTGGATCTGGGACAGCCAAACTCCAATCAGCCCCAGCATTTT. It yields the protein CTSSLDLGQPNSNQPQHF.

The V gene is TRBV7-2, the J gene TRBJ1-1; D unresolved. Trimming shortened V by 4 bases and J by 0 bases, and 6 bases separated the two germline ends. Germline loops: CDR1 SGHTA, CDR2 FQGNSA. This CDR3 is built from 13 residues. The DNA for the CDR3 is TGTGCCAGCAGCTACGGGATGAACACTGAAGCTTTCTTT. This codes for CASSYGMNTEAFF.

The V gene is TRBV7-9, the J gene TRBJ2-5; tentatively, D is TRBD2 (6 bases). With 5 bases removed from V and 2 bases from J, the gap between germline ends came to 15 bases. This CDR3 is 15 amino acids long. CDR1 and CDR2 from the germline V gene are SEHNR and FQNEAQ (reference sequence). As DNA, the CDR3 is TGTGCCAGCAGCCCCCCTGGGGCGGGGCAAGAGACCCAGTACTTC. Protein sequence: CASSPPGAGQETQYF.

This clonotype was observed many times. The chain couples TRBV4-2 to TRBJ2-3; 7 nucleotides match TRBD2. From germline, CDR1 is LGHNA and CDR2 YNFKEQ. V dropped 0 bases and J dropped 5; count of bases not matched to a gene: 8. The CDR3 has 16 residues. CDR3 sequence reads: CASSQDWGRAGDTQYF. The CDR3 nucleotides are TGTGCCAGCAGCCAAGATTGGGGGAGGGCGGGAGATACGCAGTATTTT.

This clonotype was detected ten times or more. The rearrangement joins TRBV20-1 to TRBJ1-2; D is ambiguous. CDR1 is DFQATT and CDR2 is SNEGSKA in the germline V gene (reference sequence). The CDR3 is made up of 10 amino acids. Trimming shortened V by 0 bases and J by 10 bases, and 6 bases separated the two germline ends. The CDR3 sequence is CSARDRDYTF. The CDR3 DNA is TGCAGTGCTAGAGACCGGGACTACACCTTC.

In its sample, this clonotype was seen many times. This chain joins TRBV5-6 and TRBJ2-7; 7 nucleotides match TRBD2. There are 16 residues in the CDR3. Losses at the gene ends were 1 base for V and 2 bases for J; bases not matched to a gene: 9. Per the germline V gene, CDR1 is SGHDT and CDR2 is YYEEEE. This chain's CDR3 is CASSLSAGVSAYEQYF. The CDR3 DNA reads as TGTGCCAGCAGCTTGAGTGCGGGAGTATCCGCCTACGAGCAGTACTTC.

This clonotype was seen ten or more times. The V and J genes are TRBV6-6 and TRBJ2-6; D call uncertain. This CDR3 contains 13 residues. The germline CDR1 and CDR2 sequences are MNHNY and SVGAGI (reference sequence). V was cut by 6 bases and J by 2 bases, with 5 bases left in between. In DNA, the CDR3 is TGTGCCAGCAGGGCAACTGGGGCCAACGTCCTGACTTTC. Translation gives CASRATGANVLTF.

In this sample, this clonotype turned up a few times. The chain combines TRBV5-1 with TRBJ1-2; 8 nucleotides agree with TRBD1. V lost 2 bases to trimming and J lost 6 bases; unmatched junction nucleotides: 6. CDR3 length equals 14 residues. CDR1 and CDR2 from the germline V gene are SGHRS and YFSETQ. This CDR3 reads CASSLGQGGNGYTF. The CDR3 DNA is TGCGCCAGCAGCTTAGGACAGGGAGGGAATGGCTACACCTTC.

This clonotype has ten or more counts. The genes are TRBV27 and TRBJ1-4; TRBD1 matches 9 bases. The CDR3 length is 15 residues. CDR1 is MNHEY and CDR2 is SMNVEV in the germline V gene (reference sequence). J gave up 3 bases and V 5 bases, and 4 bases lay outside the gene matches. CDR3 sequence (DNA): TGTGCCAGCAGTCCGTGGACAGGGGCTAATGAAAAACTGTTTTTT. Translation gives CASSPWTGANEKLFF.

The sample holds many counts of this clonotype. V gene TRBV6-1 combines with J gene TRBJ2-3, with D perhaps TRBD2 (7 bases). Deletions cut 8 bases from V and 5 bases from J, with 20 bases between. CDR3 length: 15 amino acids. Germline assignment: CDR1 MNHNS and CDR2 SASEGT. The DNA of the CDR3 is TGTGCCAGCGGGGCTGGGAGGGGGTATCGAGATACGCAGTATTTT. Translation gives CASGAGRGYRDTQYF.

This clonotype was seen at least ten times. The chain carries TRBV7-6 and TRBJ1-2, with 9 bases that match TRBD1. V dropped 5 bases and J dropped 2; count of bases not matched to a gene: 3. This CDR3 has 14 amino acids. Germline V gene data show CDR1 as SGHVS and CDR2 as FNYEAQ. The chain's CDR3 is CASSIGQGNYGYTF. CDR3 DNA sequence: TGTGCCAGCAGCATCGGACAGGGGAACTATGGCTACACCTTC. The full variable domain, in which reference TRBV7-6 and TRBJ1-2 provide the parts outside the CDR3, is GAGVSQSPRYKVTKRGQDVALRCDPISGHVSLYWYRQALGQGPEFLTYFNYEAQQDKSGLPNDRFSAERPEGSISTLTIQRTEQRDSAMYRCASSIGQGNYGYTFGSGTRLTVV.

The chain couples TRBV2 to TRBJ2-3; 10 bases are a match to TRBD2. The CDR3 runs 16 residues. From germline, CDR1 is SNHLY and CDR2 FYNNEI. V shed 6 bases, J shed 2 bases, and the junction held 8 bases outside the gene matches. The CDR3: CASRAQAGGATDTQYF. Written as DNA, the CDR3 is TGTGCCAGCAGGGCCCAAGCGGGGGGGGCCACAGATACGCAGTATTTT.

This clonotype has only a few counts. The chain combines TRBV7-8 with TRBJ1-2; D unresolved. The germline CDR1 and CDR2 sequences are SGHVS and FQNEAQ. V was clipped by 3 bases and J by 4 bases, with 12 bases between them. The CDR3 contains 14 residues. The CDR3 spells CASSLAPAVYGYTF. The CDR3 DNA reads TGTGCCAGCAGCTTGGCCCCGGCGGTCTATGGCTACACCTTC.

For this clonotype: A read error may be the cause here, since a much bigger clone is one base away. The chain employs TRBV5-1 and TRBJ2-1; 9 bases fit TRBD1. Germline V gene data show CDR1 as SGHRS and CDR2 as YFSETQ. V shed 3 bases, J shed 1 base, and the junction held 2 bases outside the gene matches. This CDR3 has 15 residues. The CDR3 here is CASSSGTGSYNEQFF. The DNA of the CDR3 is TGCGCCAGCAGCTCCGGGACAGGGTCCTACAATGAGCAGTTCTTC.